Below are 3 T cell receptor beta chains sequenced from a single sample in a study of T cell responses to AZD1222 COVID-19 vaccine. Here immunoSEQ multiplex PCR was the method, and the copy in TCRdb shows in-frame clones only, minus some. The data show 95,000 to 150,000 clones, about 89% seen once. Source: peripheral blood, taken on day 0 of MenACWY control vaccination. These receptors all come from an adult in good health.

The V and J genes are TRBV4-2 and TRBJ2-1; 11 bases are shared with TRBD2. Germline CDR1 reads LGHNA; CDR2 reads YNFKEQ. The trim removed 0 bases at V and 8 bases at J, leaving 3 bases unmatched. CDR3 size: 15 residues. The DNA of the CDR3 is TGTGCCAGCAGCCAAGATACTAGCGGGAGCTATGAGCAGTTCTTC. It specifies CASSQDTSGSYEQFF.

The V and J genes are TRBV2 and TRBJ1-6; D is uncertain. Germline V gene lookup returns CDR1 SNHLY and CDR2 FYNNEI. The V end was cut by 6 bases, the J end by 5 bases, with 11 bases between. This CDR3 spans 14 amino acids. CDR3 nucleotide sequence: TGTGCCAGCAGCCGTTGGGCCGATAATTCACCCCTCCACTTT. As protein: CASSRWADNSPLHF.

The V and J genes are TRBV5-4 and TRBJ2-3; a possible D gene is TRBD1 (5 bases). The CDR3 loop spans 15 amino acids. V lost 2 bases and J lost 0, with 10 bases in between. Germline-derived CDR1 and CDR2 are SGHNT and YYREEE (reference sequence). This CDR3 is CASSFTGGSTDTQYF. The CDR3 nucleotides are TGTGCCAGCAGCTTCACAGGTGGGAGCACAGATACGCAGTATTTT.